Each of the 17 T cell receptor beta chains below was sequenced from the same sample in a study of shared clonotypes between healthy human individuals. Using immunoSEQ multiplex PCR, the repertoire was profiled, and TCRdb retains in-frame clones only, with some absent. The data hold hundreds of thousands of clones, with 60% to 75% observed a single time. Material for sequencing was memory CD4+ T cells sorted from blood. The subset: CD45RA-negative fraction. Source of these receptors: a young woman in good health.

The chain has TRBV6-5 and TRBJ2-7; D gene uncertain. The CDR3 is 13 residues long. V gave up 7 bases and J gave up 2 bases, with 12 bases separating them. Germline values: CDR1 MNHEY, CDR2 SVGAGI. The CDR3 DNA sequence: TGTGCCAGCACCTCCCCCCTGACCTACGAGCAGTACTTC. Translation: CASTSPLTYEQYF.

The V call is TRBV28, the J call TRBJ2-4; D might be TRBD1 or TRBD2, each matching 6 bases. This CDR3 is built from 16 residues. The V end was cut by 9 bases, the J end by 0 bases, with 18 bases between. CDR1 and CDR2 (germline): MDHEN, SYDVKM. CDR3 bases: TGTGCCAGTCAAGGGGGGAGGCCACCAGCCAAAAACATTCAGTACTTC. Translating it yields CASQGGRPPAKNIQYF.

The CDR3 sequence is CSARLNTEAFF. CDR3 DNA: TGCAGCGCTAGATTGAACACTGAAGCTTTCTTT. V gene TRBV29-1 combines with J gene TRBJ1-1; D ambiguous. Germline values: CDR1 SQVTM, CDR2 ANQGSEA. The CDR3 runs to 11 residues. V was trimmed by 7 bases and J by 0 bases, leaving 6 bases between them. Looking up the rest from reference TRBV29-1 and TRBJ1-1 gives the full variable domain: SAVISQKPSRDICQRGTSLTIQCQVDSQVTMMFWYRQQPGQSLTLIATANQGSEATYESGFVIDKFPISRPNLTFSTLTVSNMSPEDSSIYLCSARLNTEAFFGQGTRLTVV.

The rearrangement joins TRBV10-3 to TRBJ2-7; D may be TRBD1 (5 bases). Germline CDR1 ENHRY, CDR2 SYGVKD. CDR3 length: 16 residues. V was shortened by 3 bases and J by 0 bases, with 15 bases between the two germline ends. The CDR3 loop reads CAISDSLGVGSYEQYF. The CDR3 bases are TGTGCCATCAGTGACTCATTAGGGGTTGGCTCCTACGAGCAGTACTTC.

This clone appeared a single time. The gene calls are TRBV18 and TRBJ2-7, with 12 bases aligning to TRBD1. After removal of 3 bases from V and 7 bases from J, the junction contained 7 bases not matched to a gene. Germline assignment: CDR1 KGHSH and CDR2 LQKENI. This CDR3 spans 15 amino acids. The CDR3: CASSPWDRGREEQYF. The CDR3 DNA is TGTGCCAGCTCACCCTGGGACAGGGGGCGAGAGGAGCAGTACTTC.

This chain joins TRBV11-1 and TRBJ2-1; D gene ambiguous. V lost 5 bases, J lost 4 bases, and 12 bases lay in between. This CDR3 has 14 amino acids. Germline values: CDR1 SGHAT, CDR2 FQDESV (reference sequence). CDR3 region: CASSPRAKYNEQFF. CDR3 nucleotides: TGTGCCAGCAGCCCTCGCGCCAAATACAATGAGCAGTTCTTC.

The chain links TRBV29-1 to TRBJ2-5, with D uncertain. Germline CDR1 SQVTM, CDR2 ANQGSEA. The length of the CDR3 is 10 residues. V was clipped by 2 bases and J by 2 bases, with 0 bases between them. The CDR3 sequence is CSVEQETQYF. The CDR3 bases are TGCAGCGTTGAACAAGAGACCCAGTACTTC.

CDR3 sequence: CAWSVRPGSTEAFF. CDR3 DNA: TGTGCCTGGAGTGTACGGCCCGGGAGCACTGAAGCTTTCTTT. The chain carries TRBV30 and TRBJ1-1; no firm D call. Deletions cut 0 bases from V and 4 bases from J, with 12 bases between. This CDR3 is built from 14 residues. Germline loops: CDR1 GTSNPN, CDR2 SVGIG (reference sequence).

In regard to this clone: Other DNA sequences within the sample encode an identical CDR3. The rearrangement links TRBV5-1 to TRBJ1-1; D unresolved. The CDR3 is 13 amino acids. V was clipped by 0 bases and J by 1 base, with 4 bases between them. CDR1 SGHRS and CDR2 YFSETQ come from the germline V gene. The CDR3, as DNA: TGCGCCAGCAGCTTGGACGCGAACACTGAAGCTTTCTTT. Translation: CASSLDANTEAFF.

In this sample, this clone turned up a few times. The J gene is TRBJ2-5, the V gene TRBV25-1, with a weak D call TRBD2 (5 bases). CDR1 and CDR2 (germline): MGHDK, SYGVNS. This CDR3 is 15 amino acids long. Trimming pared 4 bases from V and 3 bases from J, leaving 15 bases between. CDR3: CASSARKRSKETQYF. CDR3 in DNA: TGTGCCAGCAGTGCCCGAAAGCGGAGTAAAGAGACCCAGTACTTC.

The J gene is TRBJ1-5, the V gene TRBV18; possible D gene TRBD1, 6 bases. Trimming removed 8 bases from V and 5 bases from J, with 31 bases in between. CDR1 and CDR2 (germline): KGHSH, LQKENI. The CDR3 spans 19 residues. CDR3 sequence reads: CASTREGGLLSVVDQPQHF. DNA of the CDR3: TGTGCCAGCACACGAGAGGGGGGCTTGTTATCCGTGGTCGATCAGCCCCAGCATTTT.

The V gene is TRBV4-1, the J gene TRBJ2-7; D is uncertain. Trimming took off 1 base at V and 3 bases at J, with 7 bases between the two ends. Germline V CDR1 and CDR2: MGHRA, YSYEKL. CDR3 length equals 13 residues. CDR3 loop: CASSQVGNYEQYF. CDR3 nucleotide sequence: TGCGCCAGCAGCCAAGTCGGAAACTACGAGCAGTACTTC.

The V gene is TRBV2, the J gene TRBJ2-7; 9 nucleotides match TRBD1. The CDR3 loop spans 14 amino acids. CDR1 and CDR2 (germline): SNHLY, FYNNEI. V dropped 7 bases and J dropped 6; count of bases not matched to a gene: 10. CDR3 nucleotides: TGTGCCAGCAAGTCTACGGTGACAGGGGGCGAGCAGTACTTC. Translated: CASKSTVTGGEQYF.

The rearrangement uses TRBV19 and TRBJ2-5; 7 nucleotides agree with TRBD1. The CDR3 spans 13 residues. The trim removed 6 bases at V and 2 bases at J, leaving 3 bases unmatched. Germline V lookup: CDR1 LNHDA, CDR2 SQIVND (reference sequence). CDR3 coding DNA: TGTGCCAGTAGAAGGACAGGACAAGAGACCCAGTACTTC. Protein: CASRRTGQETQYF.

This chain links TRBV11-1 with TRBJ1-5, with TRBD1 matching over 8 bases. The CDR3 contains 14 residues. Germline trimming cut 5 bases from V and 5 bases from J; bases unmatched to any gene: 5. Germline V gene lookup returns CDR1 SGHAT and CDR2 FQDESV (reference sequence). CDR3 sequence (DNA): TGTGCCAGCAGCGGCGGACAGGGTGATCAGCCCCAGCATTTT. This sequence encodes CASSGGQGDQPQHF.

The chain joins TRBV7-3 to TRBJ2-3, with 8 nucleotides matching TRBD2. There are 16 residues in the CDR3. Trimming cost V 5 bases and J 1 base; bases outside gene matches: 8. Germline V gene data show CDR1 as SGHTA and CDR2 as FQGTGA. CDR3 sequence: CASSRGLTSGTDTQYF. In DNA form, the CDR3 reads TGTGCCAGCAGCCGGGGGTTGACTAGCGGCACAGATACGCAGTATTTT.

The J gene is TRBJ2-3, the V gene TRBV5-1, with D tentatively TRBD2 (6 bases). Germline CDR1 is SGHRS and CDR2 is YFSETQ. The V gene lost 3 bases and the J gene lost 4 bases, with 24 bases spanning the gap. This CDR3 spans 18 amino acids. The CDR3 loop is CASSWRETRLGEADTQYF. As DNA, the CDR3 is TGCGCCAGCAGCTGGCGTGAAACCCGACTAGGAGAGGCAGATACGCAGTATTTT.